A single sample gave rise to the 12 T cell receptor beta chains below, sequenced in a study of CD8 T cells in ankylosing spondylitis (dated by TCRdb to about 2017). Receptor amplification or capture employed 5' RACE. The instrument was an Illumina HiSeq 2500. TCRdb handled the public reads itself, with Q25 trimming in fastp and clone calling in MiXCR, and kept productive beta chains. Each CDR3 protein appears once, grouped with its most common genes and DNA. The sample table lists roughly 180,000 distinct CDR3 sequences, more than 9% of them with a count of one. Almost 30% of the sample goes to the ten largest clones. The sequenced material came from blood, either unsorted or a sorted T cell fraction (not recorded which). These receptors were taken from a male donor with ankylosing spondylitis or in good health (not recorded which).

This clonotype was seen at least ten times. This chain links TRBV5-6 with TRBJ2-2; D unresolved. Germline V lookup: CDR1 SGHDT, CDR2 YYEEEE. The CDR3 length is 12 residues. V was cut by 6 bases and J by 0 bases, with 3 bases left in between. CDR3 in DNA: TGTGCCAGCACCCCGAACACCGGGGAGCTGTTTTTT. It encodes CASTPNTGELFF.

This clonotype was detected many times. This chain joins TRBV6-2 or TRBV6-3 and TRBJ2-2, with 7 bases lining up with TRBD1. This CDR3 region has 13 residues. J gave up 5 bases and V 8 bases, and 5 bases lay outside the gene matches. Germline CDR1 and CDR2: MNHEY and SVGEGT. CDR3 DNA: TGTGCCAGCTCGGAACAGGGGACCGGGGAGCTGTTTTTT. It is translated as CASSEQGTGELFF.

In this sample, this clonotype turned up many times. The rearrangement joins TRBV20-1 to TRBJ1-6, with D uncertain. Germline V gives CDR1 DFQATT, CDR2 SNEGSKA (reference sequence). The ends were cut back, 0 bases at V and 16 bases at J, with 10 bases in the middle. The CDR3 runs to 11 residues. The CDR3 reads CSARDSFLLHF. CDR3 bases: TGCAGTGCTAGAGATAGCTTTCTACTCCACTTT.

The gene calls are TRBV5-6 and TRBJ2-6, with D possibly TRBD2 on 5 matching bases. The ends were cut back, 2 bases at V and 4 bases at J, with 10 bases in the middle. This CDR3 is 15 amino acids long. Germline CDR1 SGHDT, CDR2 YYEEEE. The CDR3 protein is CASSFSGNGANVLTF. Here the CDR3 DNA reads TGTGCCAGCAGCTTTTCCGGGAACGGGGCCAACGTCCTGACTTTC.

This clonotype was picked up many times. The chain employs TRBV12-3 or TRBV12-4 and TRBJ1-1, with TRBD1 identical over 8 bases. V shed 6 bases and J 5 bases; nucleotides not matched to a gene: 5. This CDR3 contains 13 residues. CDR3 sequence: CASSKQGVTEAFF. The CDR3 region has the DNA TGTGCCAGCAGCAAACAGGGGGTTACTGAAGCTTTCTTT.

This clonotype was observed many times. The CDR3 region is CSATPRGTGNSPLHF. CDR3 nucleotide sequence: TGCAGTGCTACTCCCCGTGGGACAGGGAATTCACCCCTCCACTTT. The genes are TRBV20-1 and TRBJ1-6; 9 nucleotides line up with TRBD1. This CDR3 is 15 amino acids long. CDR1 DFQATT and CDR2 SNEGSKA come from the germline V gene (reference sequence). After removal of 4 bases from V and 7 bases from J, the junction contained 8 bases not matched to a gene.

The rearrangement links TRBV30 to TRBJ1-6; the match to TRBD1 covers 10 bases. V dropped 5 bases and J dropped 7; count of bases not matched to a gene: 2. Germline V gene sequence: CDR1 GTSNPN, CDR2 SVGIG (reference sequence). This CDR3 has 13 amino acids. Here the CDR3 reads CAWAGQGNSPLHF. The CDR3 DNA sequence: TGTGCCTGGGCGGGACAGGGGAATTCACCCCTCCACTTT.

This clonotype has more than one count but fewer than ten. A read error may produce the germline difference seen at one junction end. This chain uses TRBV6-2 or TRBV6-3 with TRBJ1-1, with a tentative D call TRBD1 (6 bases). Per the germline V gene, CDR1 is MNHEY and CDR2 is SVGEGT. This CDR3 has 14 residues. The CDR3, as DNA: TGTGCCAGCACCCGACAGGTTCCGAACACTGAACCTTTCTTT. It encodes CASTRQVPNTEPFF.

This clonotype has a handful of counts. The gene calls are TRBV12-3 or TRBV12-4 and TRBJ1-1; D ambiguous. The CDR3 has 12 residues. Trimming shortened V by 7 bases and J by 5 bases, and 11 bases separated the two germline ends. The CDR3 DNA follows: TGTGCCAGCACCCTTGGTCTGACTGAAGCTTTCTTT. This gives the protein CASTLGLTEAFF.

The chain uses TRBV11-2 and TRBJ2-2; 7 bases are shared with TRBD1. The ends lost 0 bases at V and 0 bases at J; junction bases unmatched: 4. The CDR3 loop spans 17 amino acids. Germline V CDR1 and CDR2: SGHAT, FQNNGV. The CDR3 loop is CASSLEWTGPNTGELFF. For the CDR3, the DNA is TGTGCCAGCAGCTTAGAGTGGACAGGTCCGAACACCGGGGAGCTGTTTTTT.

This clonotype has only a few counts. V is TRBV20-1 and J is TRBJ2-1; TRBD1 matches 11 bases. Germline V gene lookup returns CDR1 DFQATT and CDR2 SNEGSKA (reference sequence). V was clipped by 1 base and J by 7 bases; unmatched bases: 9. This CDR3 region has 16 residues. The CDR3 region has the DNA TGCAGTGCTAGAGTGGCCCCCGGGACAGGGGGGAATGAGCAGTTCTTC. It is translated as CSARVAPGTGGNEQFF.

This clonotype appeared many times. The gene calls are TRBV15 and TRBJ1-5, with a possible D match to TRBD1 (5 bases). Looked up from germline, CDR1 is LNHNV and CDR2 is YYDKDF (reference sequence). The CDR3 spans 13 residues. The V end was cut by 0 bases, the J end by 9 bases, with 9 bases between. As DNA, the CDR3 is TGTGCCACCAGCAGAGATCAAAGGGGGCCCCAGCATTTT. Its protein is CATSRDQRGPQHF.